One sample yielded the 26 T cell receptor beta chains listed below, sequenced in a study of CXCR3-negative and CXCR3-positive naive CD8 T cells. These receptors are not linked to any known antigen. The study made its TRB cDNA libraries by 5' RACE, adding UMI labels. One entry per CDR3 protein, without DNA, is what TCRdb gives after re-calling the 5' RACE reads. The table for this sample gives approximately 140,000 distinct CDR3 sequences. Study results and limitations: In CXCR3-positive naive cells, the TRB CDR3s were more hydrophobic than in CXCR3-negative naive cells.

The specimen sequenced was naive CXCR3+ CD8+ T cells from blood. Subset meaning: CD45RO-CCR7+CD27+CD95- naive CD8+ T cells expressing CXCR3 (TNR3+). These receptors all stem from a human donor in good health. Some clones in this sample may be carry-over from other donors' samples.

The V and J genes are TRBV20-1 and TRBJ2-1; the TRBD1 assignment by TCRdb is unverifiable without DNA. This CDR3 has 16 residues. From germline, CDR1 is DFQATT and CDR2 SNEGSKA (reference sequence). The CDR3 here is CSASSSGAPLYNEQFF.

The chain has TRBV29-1 and TRBJ2-1. CDR3 length: 17 residues. Germline CDR1 SQVTM, CDR2 ANQGSEA. The CDR3 loop is CSVVGGGWGSSYNEQFF.

V usage is TRBV12-3 or TRBV12-4 and J usage is TRBJ2-1; TCRdb calls TRBD1, which cannot be checked without DNA. The CDR3 runs 14 residues. The chain's CDR3 is CASSPQDTGNEQFF.

V and J are TRBV29-1 and TRBJ2-5. Per germline, CDR1 SQVTM and CDR2 ANQGSEA. The CDR3 loop spans 13 amino acids. CDR3 loop: CSVEEAVWETQYF.

The chain links TRBV30 to TRBJ2-7. The CDR3 runs to 13 residues. Looked up from germline, CDR1 is GTSNPN and CDR2 is SVGIG (reference sequence). CDR3 residues: CAWSVHLAYEQYF.

The rearrangement uses TRBV7-2 and TRBJ1-3; TCRdb gives TRBD1 as the D gene, but with no DNA this cannot be confirmed. CDR1 is SGHTA, CDR2 FQGNSA, per germline. This CDR3 region has 18 residues. CDR3 residues: CASSAYVGGTYSGNTIYF.

The chain links TRBV19 to TRBJ1-1. Germline-derived CDR1 and CDR2 are LNHDA and SQIVND (reference sequence). The CDR3 length is 12 residues. The CDR3 protein is CATSQGNTEAFF.

The gene calls are TRBV5-1 and TRBJ2-7; TCRdb's D call of TRBD1 is untestable without DNA. Germline CDR1 and CDR2: SGHRS and YFSETQ. This CDR3 spans 15 amino acids. CDR3 sequence: CASSAYGTPSPEQYF.

The gene calls are TRBV19 and TRBJ2-3. CDR1 LNHDA and CDR2 SQIVND come from the germline V gene (reference sequence). This CDR3 region has 15 residues. The CDR3 region is CASSIMDTSTDTQYF.

This chain uses TRBV28 with TRBJ2-3; TCRdb lists TRBD2, though no DNA is available to test this call. Per germline, CDR1 MDHEN and CDR2 SYDVKM. This CDR3 comprises 15 residues. The CDR3 sequence is CASSLLGLVTDTQYF.

The V call is TRBV7-6, the J call TRBJ1-5. Per germline, CDR1 SGHVS and CDR2 FNYEAQ. This CDR3 comprises 14 residues. The CDR3 spells CASSEEDSNQPQHF.

The chain couples TRBV4-3 to TRBJ1-4. CDR1 is LGHNA, CDR2 YSLEER, per germline. This CDR3 is built from 14 residues. The CDR3 region is CASSHDRTNEKLFF.

This rearrangement joins TRBV4-2 to TRBJ2-3. CDR3 length: 15 amino acids. Germline V gene sequence: CDR1 LGHNA, CDR2 YNFKEQ. This CDR3 reads CASSQEGASTDTQYF.

The V call is TRBV29-1, the J call TRBJ1-3. CDR1 is SQVTM, CDR2 ANQGSEA, per germline. The CDR3 covers 12 residues. The CDR3 sequence is CSAEGSGNTIYF.

The J gene is TRBJ1-5, the V gene TRBV6-2 or TRBV6-3. The V gene's germline CDR1 is MNHEY and CDR2 SVGEGT. The CDR3 spans 13 residues. CDR3 amino acids: CASSYSENQPQHF.

This chain joins TRBV4-2 and TRBJ1-6; TCRdb's assignment of TRBD1 cannot be checked, as there is no DNA. Germline V gene data show CDR1 as LGHNA and CDR2 as YNFKEQ. This CDR3 is built from 20 residues. CDR3: CASSQVGVAMSTGGSPPLHF.

This sequence joins TRBV20-1 and TRBJ1-1; the TRBD1 assignment by TCRdb is unverifiable without DNA. The CDR3 has 14 residues. Germline CDR1 DFQATT, CDR2 SNEGSKA (reference sequence). This CDR3 is CSAREFLGAGEAFF.

V usage is TRBV20-1 and J usage is TRBJ1-1; the D call of TRBD1 rests on TCRdb alone, since no DNA is present to check it. The CDR3 extends over 15 amino acids. CDR1 and CDR2 from the germline V gene are DFQATT and SNEGSKA (reference sequence). The CDR3 region is CSARGLGQGDTEAFF.

This sequence joins TRBV12-3 or TRBV12-4 and TRBJ2-5. The CDR3 has 13 residues. The CDR3 spells CASSWDGEETQYF.

Here the CDR3 reads CASSRDRAAHEQYF. The V and J genes are TRBV5-6 and TRBJ2-7; lacking DNA, the TRBD1 call made by TCRdb goes unchecked. CDR3 length: 14 residues. CDR1 and CDR2 from the germline V gene are SGHDT and YYEEEE.

The chain has TRBV18 and TRBJ2-3; TCRdb indicates TRBD1, and absent DNA this call remains unverified. The V gene's germline CDR1 is KGHSH and CDR2 LQKENI. The CDR3 has 16 residues. This CDR3 is CASSPAERQGIDTQYF.

The chain joins TRBV7-2 to TRBJ1-2; TCRdb picks TRBD1, but there is no DNA to check that call. The CDR3 sequence is 16 residues long. From germline, CDR1 is SGHTA and CDR2 FQGNSA. CDR3 protein: CASSLGTGADGYGYTF.

The rearrangement links TRBV5-5 to TRBJ2-5. The CDR3 is 14 amino acids. Per the germline V gene, CDR1 is SGHKS and CDR2 is YYEKEE (reference sequence). CDR3 sequence reads: CASSLGLVGETQYF.

The genes are TRBV29-1 and TRBJ1-5; TCRdb selects TRBD1, and the lack of DNA leaves this call unchecked. The CDR3 sequence is 12 residues long. From germline, CDR1 is SQVTM and CDR2 ANQGSEA. CDR3 residues: CSVRGGNQPQHF.

This rearrangement joins TRBV24-1 to TRBJ2-2; TCRdb outputs TRBD2, but without DNA this stays unchecked. The CDR3 has 13 residues. Per the germline V gene, CDR1 is KGHDR and CDR2 is SFDVKD. CDR3 sequence: CASAGGGTGELFF.

The chain combines TRBV18 with TRBJ2-7; TCRdb picks TRBD2, but there is no DNA to check that call. CDR3 length: 16 amino acids. CDR1 KGHSH and CDR2 LQKENI come from the germline V gene. The CDR3: CASSPGLAGKPYEQYF.